Here is one T cell receptor beta chain with its context. Its antigen is unknown. Trimming at V came to 3 bases and at J to 1 base, leaving 3 bases not matched to a gene. CDR3 length equals 16 residues. The germline gives CDR1 KGHSH, CDR2 LQKENI. The authors reverse transcribed all of the isolated RNA, so sequencing captured expressed TCRB transcripts. Sequenced by immunoSEQ multiplex PCR; TCRdb stores in-frame clones only, minus some. The table has around 300,000 clones, 15% seen once. These data come from a study of beta chain features in type 1 diabetes. Overall study findings and caveats: Whether TCRB rearrangement is influenced by HLA type was left unresolved in this analysis. TCRB CDR3 length was moderately but significantly reduced in all four CD4+ subsets of Type 1 diabetes patients. A cDNA-based sequencing approach could over-represent cells with high TCR expression. Patients showed naive, central memory and Treg TCRB repertoires that appeared more similar than those of healthy donors.

The TCR comes from a man between 18 and 29 years old with type 1 diabetes. Sequenced: naive CD4+ T cells from blood. This rearrangement joins TRBV18 to TRBJ1-5; 10 bases are a match to TRBD1. In DNA, the CDR3 is TGTGCCAGCTCACCCATGGGACAGGGGAGCAATCAGCCCCAGCATTTT. Its protein is CASSPMGQGSNQPQHF.